The 4 T cell receptor beta chains listed next were all sequenced from one sample in a study of T cells after yellow fever vaccination. TCRdb used MiXCR to reprocess the 5' RACE reads, holding one entry per CDR3 protein. The sample records a few hundred thousand distinct CDR3 sequences, 11% being singletons. Material: PBMCs, obtained on the day of the first yellow fever vaccination. Source of these receptors: a man younger than 35 who received the YFV17D yellow fever vaccine.

The chain's CDR3 is CSVLPGSGTNEKLFF. The CDR3 DNA follows: TGCAGTGTCCTTCCCGGCTCGGGGACTAATGAAAAACTGTTTTTT. The V call is TRBV20-1, the J call TRBJ1-4; D gene unclear. Germline CDR1 DFQATT, CDR2 SNEGSKA (reference sequence). With 7 bases removed from V and 2 bases from J, the gap between germline ends came to 17 bases. The CDR3 is made up of 15 amino acids.

This clonotype has more than one count but fewer than ten. This chain uses TRBV4-1 with TRBJ2-3, with D possibly TRBD1 on 5 matching bases. Germline CDR1 reads MGHRA; CDR2 reads YSYEKL. The CDR3 is 15 residues long. Trimming pared 0 bases from V and 4 bases from J, leaving 11 bases between. The CDR3 sequence: CASSQDRVEADTQYF. DNA of the CDR3: TGCGCCAGCAGCCAAGACAGGGTCGAAGCAGATACGCAGTATTTT.

The J gene is TRBJ2-7, the V gene TRBV18; 8 bases match TRBD2. V trimming: 0 bases; J trimming: 2 bases; junction bases outside the gene matches: 3. CDR1 and CDR2 from the germline V gene are KGHSH and LQKENI. The CDR3 covers 15 residues. The CDR3 DNA sequence: TGTGCCAGCTCACCACCGGGACTAGGGACCTACGAGCAGTACTTC. Translated, it gives CASSPPGLGTYEQYF.

This clonotype has just a few counts. The genes are TRBV28 and TRBJ1-5; 7 nucleotides match TRBD1. CDR3 length: 15 amino acids. CDR1 and CDR2 from the germline V gene are MDHEN and SYDVKM. The J segment lost 2 bases and the V segment lost 6 bases, leaving 7 bases of the junction unmatched. CDR3 nucleotides: TGTGCCAGCAGCATGACAGGGTACGGCAATCAGCCCCAGCATTTT. Translation: CASSMTGYGNQPQHF.